Listed below are T cell receptor beta chains from one sample, sequenced in a study of blood T cell repertoires in COVID-19. Here immunoSEQ multiplex PCR was the method, and the copy in TCRdb shows in-frame clones only, minus some. This table has fewer than 350,000 clones, about 85% appearing once. The sequenced material came from PBMCs or T cells enriched from blood (not recorded which). These receptors all come from a woman younger than 45 who had been exposed to COVID-19. Both conserved end residues are part of each CDR3. D genes are given only for firm matches. The size entry is marked missing in some rows and otherwise reads once, few, many or a size class.

abundance	len	d_gene	v_gene	j_gene	CDR3aa	CDR3nt
.	15	TRBD1	TRBV6-5	TRBJ2-1	CATKPRDRVYNEQFF	TGTGCCACCAAACCCCGGGACAGGGTCTACAATGAGCAGTTCTTC
.	17	TRBD1	TRBV5-6	TRBJ1-3	CASSQWWGQKTGNTIYF	TGTGCCAGCAGCCAGTGGTGGGGACAGAAGACTGGAAACACCATATATTTT
.	14	TRBD1	TRBV6-1	TRBJ1-1	CASSEGQAVTEAFF	TGTGCCAGCAGTGAGGGACAGGCTGTAACTGAAGCTTTCTTT
few	13	.	TRBV19	TRBJ2-7	CASSNLPLYEQYF	TGTGCCAGTAGTAACTTGCCCCTCTACGAGCAGTACTTC
.	13	.	TRBV11-3	TRBJ2-4	CASSLASSNIQYF	TGTGCCAGCAGCTTAGCGTCTAGTAACATTCAGTACTTC
.	15	TRBD1	TRBV6-2/TRBV6-3	TRBJ2-5	CASSSQGAIGETQYF	TGTGCCAGCAGTTCTCAGGGGGCTATAGGAGAGACCCAGTACTTC
.	14	.	TRBV7-9	TRBJ1-4	CASSGGQNNEKLFF	TGTGCCAGCAGCGGAGGACAGAATAATGAAAAACTGTTTTTT
.	16	.	TRBV4-1	TRBJ1-2	CASSHLKGGSNYGYTF	TGCGCCAGCAGCCACCTTAAGGGAGGGTCCAACTATGGCTACACCTTC
few	13	.	TRBV30	TRBJ1-5	CAWSRESNQPQHF	TGTGCCTGGAGTCGGGAGAGCAATCAGCCCCAGCATTTT
.	14	TRBD1	TRBV16	TRBJ2-7	CASSPRDRPYEQYF	TGTGCCAGCAGCCCCCGGGACAGGCCCTACGAGCAGTACTTC
.	17	TRBD2	TRBV9	TRBJ2-1	CASSHPIAGGPYNEQFF	TGTGCCAGCAGTCACCCCATAGCGGGAGGGCCCTACAATGAGCAGTTCTTC
.	21	TRBD2	TRBV4-2	TRBJ2-1	CASSQDPQGIWTSGNYNEQFF	TGTGCCAGCAGCCAAGACCCACAGGGGATCTGGACTAGCGGTAACTACAATGAGCAGTTCTTC
.	12	.	TRBV29-1	TRBJ2-3	CSVYRVTDTQYF	TGCAGCGTTTACAGGGTAACAGATACGCAGTATTTT
.	13	.	TRBV19	TRBJ1-2	CASSDSGGYGYTF	TGTGCCAGTAGTGACAGTGGTGGATATGGCTACACCTTC
.	17	.	TRBV11-2	TRBJ1-3	CASSFVARSVYGNTIYF	TGTGCCAGCAGCTTCGTCGCCCGGTCGGTATATGGAAACACCATATATTTT
.	13	.	TRBV27	TRBJ2-2	CAIPGLLTGELFF	TGTGCCATCCCGGGACTCCTCACCGGGGAGCTGTTTTTT
.	14	TRBD2	TRBV7-2	TRBJ2-5	CASSARTSQETQYF	TGTGCCAGCAGCGCGAGGACTAGCCAAGAGACCCAGTACTTC
.	12	.	TRBV2	TRBJ1-6	CASSGGDSPLHF	TGTGCCAGCAGTGGGGGGGATTCACCCCTCCACTTT
.	15	.	TRBV21-1	TRBJ1-5	CASSKGHRGEQPQHF	TGTGCCAGCAGCAAAGGGCACAGGGGCGAACAGCCCCAGCATTTT
.	20	.	TRBV21-1	TRBJ2-7	CASSKSGGTSGRTVANEQYF	TGTGCCAGCAGCAAGAGTGGGGGGACTAGCGGGAGGACGGTAGCAAACGAGCAGTACTTC
.	14	.	TRBV24-1	TRBJ2-7	CATSETGIRYEQYF	TGTGCCACCAGTGAAACCGGGATTCGATACGAGCAGTACTTC
.	15	TRBD1	TRBV6-1	TRBJ2-7	CASSDNTGGSHEQYF	TGTGCCAGCAGTGATAACACAGGGGGCTCCCACGAGCAGTACTTC
.	11	.	TRBV5-1	TRBJ1-2	CASSSPSGYTF	TGCGCCAGCAGCTCCCCTTCTGGCTACACCTTC
once	15	.	TRBV27	TRBJ1-6	CASRLEGGGNSPLHF	TGTGCCAGCAGATTAGAGGGGGGAGGGAATTCACCCCTCCACTTT
.	15	TRBD1	TRBV3-1/TRBV3-2	TRBJ2-7	CASLGGQGLYYEQYF	TGTGCCAGCTTGGGGGGACAGGGGCTTTACTACGAGCAGTACTTC
once	17	TRBD1	TRBV19	TRBJ2-2	CASSTVPGQGSTGELFF	TGTGCCAGTAGTACCGTCCCTGGACAGGGTAGCACCGGGGAGCTGTTTTTT
.	13	.	TRBV12-5	TRBJ2-5	CASGRQAGETQYF	TGTGCTAGTGGTAGGCAGGCGGGAGAGACCCAGTACTTC
few	12	TRBD2	TRBV2	TRBJ2-2	CASEAGVGELFF	TGTGCCAGCGAGGCGGGGGTCGGGGAGCTGTTTTTT
.	14	TRBD2	TRBV7-2	TRBJ2-3	CASSLTSDPDTQYF	TGTGCCAGCAGCCTGACTAGCGACCCAGATACGCAGTATTTT
.	15	TRBD2	TRBV11-2	TRBJ2-5	CASRRSGGASETQYF	TGTGCCAGCAGACGTAGCGGGGGGGCATCAGAGACCCAGTACTTC
.	17	TRBD1	TRBV9	TRBJ1-2	CASSAERTWTGVFGYTF	TGTGCCAGCAGCGCGGAGAGGACCTGGACAGGGGTTTTTGGCTACACCTTC
.	14	.	TRBV3-1/TRBV3-2	TRBJ1-1	CASSLWGGEGEAFF	TGTGCCAGCAGCCTCTGGGGAGGGGAGGGCGAAGCTTTCTTT
.	16	TRBD2	TRBV5-1	TRBJ2-3	CASSLEGTSLADTQYF	TGCGCCAGCAGCTTGGAGGGGACTAGTCTGGCGGATACGCAGTATTTT
many	15	TRBD1	TRBV7-2	TRBJ2-3	CASSDRDRGTDTQYF	TGTGCCAGCAGCGACCGGGACAGGGGTACAGATACGCAGTATTTT
.	16	.	TRBV7-9	TRBJ1-1	CASSLQLRGRNTEAFF	TGTGCCAGCAGCTTACAACTGAGGGGGAGGAACACTGAAGCTTTCTTT
.	16	.	TRBV12-5	TRBJ1-3	CASVSLGVSVTNTIYF	TGTGCTAGTGTCAGTTTAGGGGTCTCTGTAACAAACACCATATATTTT
.	16	TRBD1	TRBV7-3	TRBJ1-1	CASSPGQGAGGTEAFF	TGTGCCAGCAGCCCCGGACAGGGGGCAGGTGGCACTGAAGCTTTCTTT
.	14	.	TRBV6-5	TRBJ1-1	CASSFKRVNTEAFF	TGTGCCAGCAGTTTCAAACGGGTGAACACTGAAGCTTTCTTT
.	14	TRBD1	TRBV14	TRBJ1-2	CASSHALTGTGYTF	TGTGCCAGCAGCCATGCGTTGACAGGGACAGGCTACACCTTC
once	14	.	TRBV27	TRBJ1-2	CASSLQGRSGGYTF	TGTGCCAGCAGTTTACAGGGGCGCTCTGGTGGCTACACCTTC
.	14	TRBD2	TRBV4-1	TRBJ2-7	CASSQTLYTSGQYF	TGCGCCAGCAGCCAAACCCTTTATACTAGCGGGCAGTACTTC
.	13	.	TRBV5-1	TRBJ1-6	CASRERGWSPLHF	TGCGCCAGCCGGGAGCGGGGGTGGTCACCCCTCCACTTT
.	16	TRBD1	TRBV7-2	TRBJ1-1	CASSLAILGTGAEAFF	TGTGCCAGCAGCTTAGCTATTCTCGGGACAGGGGCAGAAGCTTTCTTT
.	17	.	TRBV7-9	TRBJ2-1	CASSLVSGGSSYNEQFF	TGTGCCAGCAGCTTAGTCAGCGGAGGGAGCTCCTACAATGAGCAGTTCTTC
.	12	.	TRBV30	TRBJ2-3	CAWTRGTDTQYF	TGTGCCTGGACCCGGGGCACAGATACGCAGTATTTT
.	13	TRBD1	TRBV10-3	TRBJ2-3	CAITQGATDTQYF	TGTGCCATCACACAGGGGGCAACAGATACGCAGTATTTT
.	16	TRBD1	TRBV20-1	TRBJ2-2	CSASGDRGNGNGELFF	TGCAGTGCTAGTGGCGACAGGGGGAATGGGAACGGGGAGCTGTTTTTT
.	14	TRBD1	TRBV30	TRBJ1-4	CAWSLTGGNEKLFF	TGTGCCTGGAGTTTGACAGGGGGAAATGAAAAACTGTTTTTT
few	13	.	TRBV7-2	TRBJ2-1	CASSLGRYNEQFF	TGTGCCAGCAGCTTAGGTCGCTACAATGAGCAGTTCTTC